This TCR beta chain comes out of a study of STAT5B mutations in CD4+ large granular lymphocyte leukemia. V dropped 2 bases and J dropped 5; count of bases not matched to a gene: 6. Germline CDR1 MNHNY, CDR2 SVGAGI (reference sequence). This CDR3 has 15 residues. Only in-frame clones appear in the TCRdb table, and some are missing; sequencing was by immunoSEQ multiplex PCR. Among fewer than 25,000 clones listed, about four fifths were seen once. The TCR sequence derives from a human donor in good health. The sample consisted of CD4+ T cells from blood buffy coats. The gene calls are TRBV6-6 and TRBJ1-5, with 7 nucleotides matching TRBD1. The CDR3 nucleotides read TGTGCCAGCAGTTACCCCGACAGGGTGGATCAGCCCCAGCATTTT. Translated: CASSYPDRVDQPQHF.